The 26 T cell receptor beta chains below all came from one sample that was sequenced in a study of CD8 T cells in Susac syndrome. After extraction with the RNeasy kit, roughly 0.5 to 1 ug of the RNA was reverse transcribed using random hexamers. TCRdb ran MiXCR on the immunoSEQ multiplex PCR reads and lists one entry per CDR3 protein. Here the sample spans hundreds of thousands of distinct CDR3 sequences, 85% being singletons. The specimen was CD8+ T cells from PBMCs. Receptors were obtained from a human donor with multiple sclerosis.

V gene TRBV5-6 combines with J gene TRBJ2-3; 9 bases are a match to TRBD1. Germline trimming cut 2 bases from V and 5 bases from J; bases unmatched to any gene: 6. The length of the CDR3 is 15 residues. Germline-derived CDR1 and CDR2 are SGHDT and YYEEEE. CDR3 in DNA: TGTGCCAGCAGCTTCGGACAGGGGAAGGAAGATACGCAGTATTTT. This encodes CASSFGQGKEDTQYF.

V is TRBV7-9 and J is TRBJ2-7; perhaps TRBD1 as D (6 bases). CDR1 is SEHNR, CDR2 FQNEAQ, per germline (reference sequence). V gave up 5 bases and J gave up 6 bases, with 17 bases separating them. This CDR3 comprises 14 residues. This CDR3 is CASSNAYRVLEQYF. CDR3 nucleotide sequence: TGTGCCAGCAGCAACGCTTACAGGGTTCTCGAGCAGTACTTC. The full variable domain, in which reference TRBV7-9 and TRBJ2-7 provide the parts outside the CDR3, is DTGVSQNPRHKITKRGQNVTFRCDPISEHNRLYWYRQTLGQGPEFLTYFQNEAQLEKSRLLSDRFSAERPKGSFSTLEIQRTEQGDSAMYLCASSNAYRVLEQYFGPGTRLTVT.

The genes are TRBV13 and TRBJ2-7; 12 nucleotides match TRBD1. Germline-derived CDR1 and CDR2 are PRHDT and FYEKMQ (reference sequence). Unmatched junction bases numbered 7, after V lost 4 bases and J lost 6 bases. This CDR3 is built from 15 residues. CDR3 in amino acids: CASSSTGTGGAEQYF. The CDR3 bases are TGTGCCAGCAGCTCAACCGGGACAGGGGGCGCCGAGCAGTACTTC. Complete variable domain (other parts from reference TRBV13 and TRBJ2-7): AAGVIQSPRHLIKEKRETATLKCYPIPRHDTVYWYQQGPGQDPQFLISFYEKMQSDKGSIPDRFSAQQFSDYHSELNMSSLELGDSALYFCASSSTGTGGAEQYFGPGTRLTVT.

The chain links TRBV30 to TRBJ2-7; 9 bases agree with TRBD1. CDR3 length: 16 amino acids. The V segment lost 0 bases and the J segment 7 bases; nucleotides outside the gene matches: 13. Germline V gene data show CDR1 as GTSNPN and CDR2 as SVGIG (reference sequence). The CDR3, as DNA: TGTGCCTGGAGTGTTGGGATGACAGGGGGAGGGAAGGAGCAGTACTTC. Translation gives CAWSVGMTGGGKEQYF.

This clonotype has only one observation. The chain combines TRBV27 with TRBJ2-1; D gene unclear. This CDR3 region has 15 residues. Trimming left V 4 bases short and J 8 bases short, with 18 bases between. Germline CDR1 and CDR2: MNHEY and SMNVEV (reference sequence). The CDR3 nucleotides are TGTGCCAGCAGTTGGGTTGGTGGTAGTGGGGATGAGCAGTTCTTC. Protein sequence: CASSWVGGSGDEQFF.

The CDR3 loop reads CASSHAGTGSYEQYF. The CDR3 DNA sequence: TGTGCCAGCAGTCATGCCGGGACAGGGTCCTACGAGCAGTACTTC. The chain has TRBV5-4 and TRBJ2-7, with 9 bases fitting TRBD1. The ends lost 5 bases at V and 1 base at J; junction bases unmatched: 7. The CDR3 has 15 amino acids. The germline V gene has CDR1 SGHNT and CDR2 YYREEE (reference sequence).

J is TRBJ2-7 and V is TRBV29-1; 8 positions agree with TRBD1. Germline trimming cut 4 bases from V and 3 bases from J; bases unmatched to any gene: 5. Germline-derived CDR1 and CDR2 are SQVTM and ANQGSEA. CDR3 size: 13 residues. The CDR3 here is CSVGTGIIYEQYF. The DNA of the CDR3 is TGCAGCGTTGGGACAGGGATTATCTACGAGCAGTACTTC.

This chain's CDR3 is CASNGGKNIQYF. The CDR3 DNA reads as TGTGCCAGCAATGGGGGCAAAAACATTCAGTACTTC. The chain employs TRBV2 and TRBJ2-4; D may match TRBD1 or TRBD2 (5 bases each). The CDR3 consists of 12 residues. The V gene's germline CDR1 is SNHLY and CDR2 FYNNEI. Trimming pared 7 bases from V and 3 bases from J, leaving 7 bases between.

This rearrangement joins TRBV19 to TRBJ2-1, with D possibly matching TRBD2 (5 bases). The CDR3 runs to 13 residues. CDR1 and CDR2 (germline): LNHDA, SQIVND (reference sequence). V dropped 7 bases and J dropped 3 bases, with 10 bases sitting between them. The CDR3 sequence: CASKERIYNEQFF. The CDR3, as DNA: TGTGCCAGTAAGGAGCGGATCTACAATGAGCAGTTCTTC.

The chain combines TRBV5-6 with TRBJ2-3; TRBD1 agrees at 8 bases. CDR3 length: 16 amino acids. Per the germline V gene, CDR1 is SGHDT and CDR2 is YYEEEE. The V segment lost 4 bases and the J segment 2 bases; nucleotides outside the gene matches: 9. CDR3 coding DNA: TGTGCCAGCAGCATCGGACAGGGAAGGGTCACAGATACGCAGTATTTT. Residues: CASSIGQGRVTDTQYF.

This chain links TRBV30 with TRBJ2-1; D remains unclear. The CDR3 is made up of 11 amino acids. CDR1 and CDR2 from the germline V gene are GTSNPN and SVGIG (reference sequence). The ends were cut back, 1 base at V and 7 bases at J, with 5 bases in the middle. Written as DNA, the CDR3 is TGTGCCTGGAGTGAGTTAAATGAGCAGTTCTTC. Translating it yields CAWSELNEQFF.

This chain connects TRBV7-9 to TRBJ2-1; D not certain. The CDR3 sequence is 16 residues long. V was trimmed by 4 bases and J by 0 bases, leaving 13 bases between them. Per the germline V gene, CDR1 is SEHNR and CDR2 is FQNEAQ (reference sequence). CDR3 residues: CASSSSRSSSYNEQFF. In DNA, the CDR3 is TGTGCCAGCAGCTCGTCTCGGTCTAGCTCCTACAATGAGCAGTTCTTC.

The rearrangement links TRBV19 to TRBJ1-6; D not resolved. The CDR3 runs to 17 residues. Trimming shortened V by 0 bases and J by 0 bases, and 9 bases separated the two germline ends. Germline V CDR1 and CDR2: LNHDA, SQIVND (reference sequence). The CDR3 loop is CASSIDPDPSYNSPLHF. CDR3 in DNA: TGTGCCAGTAGTATAGACCCGGACCCCTCCTATAATTCACCCCTCCACTTT.

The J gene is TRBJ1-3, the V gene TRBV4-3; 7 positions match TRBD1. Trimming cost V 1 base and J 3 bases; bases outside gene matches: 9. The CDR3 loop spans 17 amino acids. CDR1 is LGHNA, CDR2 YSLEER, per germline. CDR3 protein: CASSQGTGTIGGNTIYF. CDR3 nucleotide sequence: TGCGCCAGCAGCCAAGGGACAGGCACCATTGGTGGAAACACCATATATTTT.

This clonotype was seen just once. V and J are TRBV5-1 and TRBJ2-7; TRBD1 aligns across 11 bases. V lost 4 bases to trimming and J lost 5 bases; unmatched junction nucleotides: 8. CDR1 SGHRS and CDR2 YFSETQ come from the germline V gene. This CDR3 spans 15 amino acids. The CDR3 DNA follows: TGCGCCAGCAGCCGAAACCGGGACAGGGGGAACGAGCAGTACTTC. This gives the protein CASSRNRDRGNEQYF.

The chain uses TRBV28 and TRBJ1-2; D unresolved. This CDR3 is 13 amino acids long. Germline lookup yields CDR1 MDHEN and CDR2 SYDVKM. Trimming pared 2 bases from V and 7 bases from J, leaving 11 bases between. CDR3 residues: CASSLPSLGGYTF. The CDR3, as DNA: TGTGCCAGCAGTTTACCCAGCTTAGGTGGCTACACCTTC.

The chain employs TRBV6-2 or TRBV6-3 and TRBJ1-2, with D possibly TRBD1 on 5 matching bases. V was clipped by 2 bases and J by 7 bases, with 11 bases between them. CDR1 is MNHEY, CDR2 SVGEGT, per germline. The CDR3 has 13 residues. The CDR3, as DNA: TGTGCCAGCAGTTACGGCAGGGTTGCTGGCTACACCTTC. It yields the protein CASSYGRVAGYTF.

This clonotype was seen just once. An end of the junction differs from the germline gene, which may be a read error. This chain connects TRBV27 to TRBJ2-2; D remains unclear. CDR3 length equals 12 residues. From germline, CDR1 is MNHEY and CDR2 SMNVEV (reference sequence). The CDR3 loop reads CASSLFTDFVHF. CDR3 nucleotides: TGTGCCAGCAGTTTATTCACAGACTTTGTGCATTTT.

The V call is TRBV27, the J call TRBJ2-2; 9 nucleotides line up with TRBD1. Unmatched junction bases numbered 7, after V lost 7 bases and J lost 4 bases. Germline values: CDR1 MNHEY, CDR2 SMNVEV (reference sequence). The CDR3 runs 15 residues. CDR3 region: CASIPDRGFTGELFF. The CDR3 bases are TGTGCCAGCATCCCGGACAGGGGATTCACCGGGGAGCTGTTTTTT.

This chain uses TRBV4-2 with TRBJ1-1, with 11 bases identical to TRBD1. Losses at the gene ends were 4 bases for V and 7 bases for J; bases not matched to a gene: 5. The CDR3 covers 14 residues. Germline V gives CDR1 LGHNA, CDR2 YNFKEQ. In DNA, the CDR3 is TGTGCCAGCAGCCCCGGACAGGGGGCCTTTGAAGCTTTCTTT. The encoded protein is CASSPGQGAFEAFF.

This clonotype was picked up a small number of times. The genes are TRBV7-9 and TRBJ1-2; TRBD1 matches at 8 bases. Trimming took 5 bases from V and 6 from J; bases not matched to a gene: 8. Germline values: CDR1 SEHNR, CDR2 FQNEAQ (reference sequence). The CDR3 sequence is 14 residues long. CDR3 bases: TGTGCCAGCAGCCAACAGGGGGAATACAATGGCTACACCTTC. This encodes CASSQQGEYNGYTF.

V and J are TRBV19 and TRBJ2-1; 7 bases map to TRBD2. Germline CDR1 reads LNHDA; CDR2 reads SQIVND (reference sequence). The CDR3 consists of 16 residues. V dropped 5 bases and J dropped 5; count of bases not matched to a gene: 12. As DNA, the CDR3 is TGTGCCAGTAGTCCCCGGACTAGTTGGGGGAACAATGAGCAGTTCTTC. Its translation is CASSPRTSWGNNEQFF. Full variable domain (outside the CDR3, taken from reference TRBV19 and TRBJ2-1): DGGITQSPKYLFRKEGQNVTLSCEQNLNHDAMYWYRQDPGQGLRLIYYSQIVNDFQKGDIAEGYSVSREKKESFPLTVTSAQKNPTAFYLCASSPRTSWGNNEQFFGPGTRLTVL.

The CDR3 sequence is CASSLEGPGNTDTQYF. The CDR3 region has the DNA TGTGCCAGCAGCTTAGAGGGTCCAGGGAACACAGATACGCAGTATTTT. The V and J genes are TRBV7-2 and TRBJ2-3, with D perhaps TRBD1 (5 bases). Germline V CDR1 and CDR2: SGHTA, FQGNSA. V lost 1 base, J lost 2 bases, and 13 bases lay in between. The CDR3 runs 16 residues.

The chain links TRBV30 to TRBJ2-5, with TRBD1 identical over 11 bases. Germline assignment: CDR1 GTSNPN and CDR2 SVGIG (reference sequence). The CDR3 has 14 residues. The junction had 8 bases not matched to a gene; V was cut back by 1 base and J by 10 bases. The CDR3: CAWSGTGGVEDQYF. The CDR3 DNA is TGTGCCTGGAGTGGGACAGGGGGCGTGGAAGACCAGTACTTC.

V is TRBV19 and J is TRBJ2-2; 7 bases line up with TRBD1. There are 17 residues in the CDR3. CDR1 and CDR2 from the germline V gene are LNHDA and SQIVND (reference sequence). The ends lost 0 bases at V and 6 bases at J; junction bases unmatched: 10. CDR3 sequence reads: CASSIDRSTGASGELFF. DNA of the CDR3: TGTGCCAGTAGTATAGATCGGTCCACAGGGGCGTCCGGGGAGCTGTTTTTT. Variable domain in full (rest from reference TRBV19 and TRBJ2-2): DGGITQSPKYLFRKEGQNVTLSCEQNLNHDAMYWYRQDPGQGLRLIYYSQIVNDFQKGDIAEGYSVSREKKESFPLTVTSAQKNPTAFYLCASSIDRSTGASGELFFGEGSRLTVL.

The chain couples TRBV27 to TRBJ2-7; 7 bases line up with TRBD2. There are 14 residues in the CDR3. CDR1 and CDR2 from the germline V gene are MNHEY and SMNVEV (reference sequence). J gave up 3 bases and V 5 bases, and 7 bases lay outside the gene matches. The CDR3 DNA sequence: TGTGCCAGCAGTCCCTCAGCGGGGAGCTACGAGCAGTACTTC. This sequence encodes CASSPSAGSYEQYF.